Listed below are T cell receptor beta chains from one sample, sequenced in a study of vaccination and CD4 T cells after COVID-19. TCRdb redid the calling of the PCR reads with MiXCR, one entry per CDR3 protein. The table records 13,000 to 15,000 distinct CDR3 sequences, less than 70% of them present only once. The material sequenced was CD4+ T cells from blood, taken after SARS-CoV-2 vaccination. The receptors were sampled from a human donor who had recovered from COVID-19. Each CDR3 is given with its conserved first and last residue. D genes are given only for firm matches. For some rows the clone size is stated as once, few or many, or as a class when expanded; others skip it.

j_call d_call v_call clone_size cdr3_aa cdr3_nt
TRBJ2-7 . TRBV19 . CASSSNRDSREQYF TGTGCCAGTAGTAGTAATAGGGACTCCCGCGAGCAGTACTTC
TRBJ1-2 TRBD1 TRBV20-1 few CSASGTGYGYTF TGCAGTGCTAGCGGGACAGGCTATGGCTACACCTTC
TRBJ2-4 . TRBV15 . CATTQGFGNIQYF TGTGCCACCACCCAGGGGTTTGGAAACATTCAGTACTTC
TRBJ2-5 . TRBV11-2 . CASSSRGLAEMQETQYF TGTGCCAGCAGCTCCAGGGGGCTAGCGGAAATGCAAGAGACCCAGTACTTC
TRBJ1-1 . TRBV2 . CASSFSTVSTEAFF TGTGCCAGCAGTTTTTCAACCGTGAGCACTGAAGCTTTCTTT
TRBJ2-1 . TRBV6-1 . CASIGTYYGGNEQFF TGTGCCAGCATCGGGACATACTACGGGGGCAATGAGCAGTTCTTC
TRBJ1-5 . TRBV19 . CASSSIHRGNQPQHF TGTGCCAGTAGTAGTATCCACCGTGGCAATCAGCCCCAGCATTTT
TRBJ2-6 . TRBV7-8 . CASSAVLSGANVLTF TGTGCCAGCAGCGCCGTCCTCTCTGGGGCCAACGTCCTGACTTTC
TRBJ2-7 TRBD2 TRBV5-4 . CASSPSGGGGPDEQYF TGTGCCAGCAGCCCATCTGGTGGGGGAGGGCCGGACGAGCAGTACTTC
TRBJ1-2 TRBD1 TRBV20-1 few CSARLSPGQGYGYTF TGCAGTGCTAGACTATCCCCCGGACAGGGTTACGGCTACACCTTC
TRBJ1-3 TRBD1 TRBV24-1 few CATSDPRDRGANTIYF TGTGCCACCAGTGATCCCCGGGACAGGGGTGCGAACACCATATATTTT
TRBJ2-7 TRBD2 TRBV7-9 . CASSLEGGRPYEQYF TGTGCCAGCAGCTTAGAGGGCGGGAGGCCCTACGAGCAGTACTTC
TRBJ2-5 . TRBV28 . CASRGDGETQYF TGTGCCAGCAGAGGGGACGGGGAGACCCAGTACTTC
TRBJ1-5 TRBD1 TRBV6-1 . CASSEDWDRGRGVNNQPQHF TGTGCCAGCAGTGAAGACTGGGACAGGGGGCGCGGGGTTAACAATCAGCCCCAGCATTTT
TRBJ2-3 . TRBV7-8 few CASSDRPDTQYF TGTGCCAGCAGCGACAGGCCGGATACGCAGTATTTT
TRBJ1-1 . TRBV7-3 . CASSLTSVQRGEAFF TGTGCCAGCAGCTTAACGTCGGTGCAGAGGGGTGAAGCTTTCTTT
TRBJ2-3 . TRBV18 . CASSAEYTDTQYF TGTGCCAGCTCGGCAGAGTACACAGATACGCAGTATTTT
TRBJ2-2 . TRBV7-9 . CASSLAALAITGELFF TGTGCCAGCAGCTTAGCGGCCCTAGCGATAACCGGGGAGCTGTTTTTT
TRBJ1-2 . TRBV20-1 few CSASGGANYGYTF TGCAGTGCTAGTGGCGGGGCTAACTATGGCTACACCTTC
TRBJ1-5 . TRBV5-1 . CASRENSNQPQHF TGCGCCAGTCGGGAGAATAGCAATCAGCCCCAGCATTTT
TRBJ2-3 . TRBV18 . CASSPPGRDTQYF TGTGCCAGCTCACCCCCGGGGAGGGATACGCAGTATTTT
TRBJ1-5 . TRBV5-4 . CASSLFGINQPQHF TGTGCCAGCAGCTTGTTCGGGATCAATCAGCCCCAGCATTTT
TRBJ2-1 TRBD2 TRBV19 . CASSSSGSSHEQFF TGTGCCAGTAGTTCTAGCGGGAGTAGTCATGAGCAGTTCTTC
TRBJ2-4 TRBD1 TRBV6-1 . CASRRGQGDSQAKNIQYF TGTGCCAGCAGGAGGGGACAGGGGGATTCGCAGGCCAAAAACATTCAGTACTTC
TRBJ2-7 TRBD1 TRBV2 few CASSRGQSEQYF TGTGCCAGCAGCCGGGGACAGAGTGAGCAGTACTTC
TRBJ1-6 TRBD1 TRBV18 . CASSTGQSPLHF TGTGCCAGCTCAACGGGACAGTCACCCCTCCACTTT